Listed below are T cell receptor beta chains from one sample, sequenced in a study of beta chain features in type 1 diabetes. Some clones are missing from TCRdb's copy, which holds only in-frame ones; the method was immunoSEQ multiplex PCR. The sample has 150,000 to 180,000 clones; 11% are singletons. What was sequenced was central memory CD4+ T cells from blood. Receptors were obtained from a man between 18 and 35 years old in good health. Both conserved end residues are part of each CDR3. D genes are given only for firm matches. Expanded clones get a size class; other rows say once, few or many, or leave the size out.

.	TRBV11-2	TRBD1	TRBJ2-3	TGTGCCAGCAGCGGACAGGGGAAAACAGATACGCAGTATTTT	CASSGQGKTDTQYF
.	TRBV5-6	TRBD1	TRBJ1-4	TGTGCCAGCAGCCCGGACAGGGGGCGGGAAAAACTGTTTTTT	CASSPDRGREKLFF
few	TRBV14	.	TRBJ2-5	TGTGCCAGCAGCCAAATCATCCGGGGGCCTGATGAGACCCAGTACTTC	CASSQIIRGPDETQYF
.	TRBV6-6	.	TRBJ1-1	TGTGCCAGCAGTTACTCGGGACGGAGGAACACTGAAGCTTTCTTT	CASSYSGRRNTEAFF
.	TRBV7-2	TRBD1	TRBJ1-1	TGTGCCAGCAGCTTAAACAGGGGGCGGGCTGAAGCTTTCTTT	CASSLNRGRAEAFF
few	TRBV13	.	TRBJ1-3	TGTGCCAGCCGTTTCGGGGTCCCTGGAAACACCATATATTTT	CASRFGVPGNTIYF
few	TRBV4-2	.	TRBJ1-5	TGTGCCAGCAGCCAAGATCAGGATTGGGGGAAGCCCCAGCATTTT	CASSQDQDWGKPQHF
few	TRBV30	.	TRBJ1-5	TGTGCCTGGAGCGCAGGGTTGAGTCAGCCCCAGCATTTT	CAWSAGLSQPQHF
.	TRBV7-3	.	TRBJ1-1	TGTGCCAGCAGCGTATTACGCGGAACTGAAGCTTTCTTT	CASSVLRGTEAFF
few	TRBV7-2	.	TRBJ2-3	TGTGCCAGCAGCTTAAGGCCGGGGCAAACAGATACGCAGTATTTT	CASSLRPGQTDTQYF
many	TRBV7-2	TRBD2	TRBJ2-4	TGTGCCAGCAGTGGACTAGCGGGGGGAAAAAACATTCAGTACTTC	CASSGLAGGKNIQYF
few	TRBV9	TRBD1	TRBJ1-1	TGTGCCAGCAGCGTAGGACAGGGAAAGGGAACTGAAGCTTTCTTT	CASSVGQGKGTEAFF
.	TRBV4-2	TRBD1	TRBJ2-7	TGTGCCAGCAGCCAAACTGACAGGGGGTTCTACGAGCAGTACTTC	CASSQTDRGFYEQYF
few	TRBV4-1	.	TRBJ1-2	TGCGCCAGCAGCCAAGAACCGGACTATGGCTACACCTTC	CASSQEPDYGYTF
few	TRBV15	.	TRBJ2-7	TGTGCCACCAGCAGAGATCGTCAGGGGTGGATCGAGCAGTACTTC	CATSRDRQGWIEQYF
.	TRBV29-1	.	TRBJ1-2	TGCAGCGTTGATCGGAACTATGGCTACACCTTC	CSVDRNYGYTF
few	TRBV7-2	TRBD2	TRBJ2-2	TGTGCCAGCAGCTTGACTAGCGGGAGTAGGACCGGGGAGCTGTTTTTT	CASSLTSGSRTGELFF
few	TRBV9	TRBD2	TRBJ2-1	TGTGCCAGCAGCCCGACTAGCGGGAGTTCGTTCGGGGATGAGCAGTTCTTC	CASSPTSGSSFGDEQFF
once	TRBV5-4	TRBD1	TRBJ2-7	TGTGCCAGCAGCGGTCGACAGGGGTACATCGGAGACGAGCAGTACTTC	CASSGRQGYIGDEQYF
many	TRBV30	TRBD1	TRBJ2-7	TGTGCCTGGAGTACACAGGGGACCGAGCAGTACTTC	CAWSTQGTEQYF
.	TRBV7-2	.	TRBJ1-2	TGTGCCAGCAGCTCAGGGTTAGGCTACACCTTC	CASSSGLGYTF
many	TRBV5-4	TRBD1	TRBJ1-1	TGTGCCAGCAGCCCGGGACAGGCCTACTACAGGAACACTGAAGCTTTCTTT	CASSPGQAYYRNTEAFF
few	TRBV12-5	.	TRBJ1-5	TGTGCTAGTGGTTTGGACGTTGGGGCGCCCCAGCATTTT	CASGLDVGAPQHF
few	TRBV30	.	TRBJ1-4	TGTGCCTGGAATCAGGAAAGGGGGGAAAAACTGTTTTTT	CAWNQERGEKLFF
few	TRBV4-1	.	TRBJ2-5	TGCGCCAGCAGCCAACCGACAGACTCTCGGAAGACCCAGTACTTC	CASSQPTDSRKTQYF
.	TRBV9	TRBD1	TRBJ2-5	TGTGCCAGCAGCCCCCACCCAGGGGGCGCGGGAGAGACCCAGTACTTC	CASSPHPGGAGETQYF
.	TRBV15	.	TRBJ1-1	TGTGCCACCAGCGCCCGACAGTTTGAAGCTTTCTTT	CATSARQFEAFF
.	TRBV7-9	.	TRBJ1-2	TGTGCCAGCAGCTTAGACCTCTATGGCTACACCTTC	CASSLDLYGYTF
few	TRBV7-3	.	TRBJ2-2	TGTGCCAGTACAGGGTCGAACACCGGGGAGCTGTTTTTT	CASTGSNTGELFF
.	TRBV4-2	.	TRBJ2-1	TGTGCCAGCAGCCAAGATCGAAACAATGAGCAGTTCTTC	CASSQDRNNEQFF
.	TRBV29-1	.	TRBJ2-7	TGCAGCGTTCTTGTTCCGGGGGCCTACGAGCAGTACTTC	CSVLVPGAYEQYF
.	TRBV27	TRBD2	TRBJ2-3	TGTGCCAGCAGAATAAGAGGGACTAGCGTAGATACGCAGTATTTT	CASRIRGTSVDTQYF
once	TRBV6-5	.	TRBJ2-1	TGTGCCAGCAGTTACAGGGACTACAATGAGCAGTTCTTC	CASSYRDYNEQFF
.	TRBV5-4	TRBD1	TRBJ2-5	TGTGCCAGCAGCTTGCCGACAGGGAAAGGCGGAGAGACCCAGTACTTC	CASSLPTGKGGETQYF
many	TRBV28	TRBD1	TRBJ1-4	TGTGCCAGCAGTTCCACCAGACAGGGGGCTTGGGAAAAACTGTTTTTT	CASSSTRQGAWEKLFF
.	TRBV9	.	TRBJ1-2	TGTGCCAGCAGCGTAGTAATTCGGTCTGGCTACACCTTC	CASSVVIRSGYTF
few	TRBV5-4	TRBD1	TRBJ1-4	TGTGCCAGCAGCAGAGGACAGGGGGCAAGTGTTGAAAAACTGTTTTTT	CASSRGQGASVEKLFF
.	TRBV11-2	.	TRBJ1-2	TGTGCCAGCAGCTTAACCAACGGCGGCTATGGCTACACCTTC	CASSLTNGGYGYTF
.	TRBV7-3	.	TRBJ1-2	TGTTCCAGCAGCTTAACTCCAGGGGTTAGTTATGGCTACACCTTC	CSSSLTPGVSYGYTF
few	TRBV4-3	.	TRBJ2-1	TGCGCCAGCAGCCAAGATTGGACTGGACATGAGCAGTTCTTC	CASSQDWTGHEQFF
few	TRBV7-9	.	TRBJ2-7	TGTGCCAGCAGCTTAAAGGCCAGCCCCTACGAGCAGTACTTC	CASSLKASPYEQYF
.	TRBV9	.	TRBJ2-3	TGTGCCAGCAGCGCCCGACTCGAATCAGATACGCAGTATTTT	CASSARLESDTQYF
many	TRBV28	.	TRBJ1-1	TGTGCCAGCAGTTTATCCGGGGTCACTGAAGCTTTCTTT	CASSLSGVTEAFF
.	TRBV30	.	TRBJ1-3	TGTGCCTGGATAAGGCGGACCTTTCTTTCTAGCTCTGGAAACACCATATATTTT	CAWIRRTFLSSSGNTIYF
.	TRBV7-6	TRBD2	TRBJ2-2	TGTGCCAGCAGCTTAGGACGCGGGGGAGTCAACACCGGGGAGCTGTTTTTT	CASSLGRGGVNTGELFF
.	TRBV7-3	TRBD1	TRBJ2-1	TGTGCCAGCAGTCCCCCTGGGACAGGGAGCAATGAGCAGTTCTTC	CASSPPGTGSNEQFF
many	TRBV28	.	TRBJ1-1	TGTGCCAGCAGCGGGGGGCTAGAAGCTTTCTTT	CASSGGLEAFF
.	TRBV5-1	TRBD1	TRBJ1-2	TGCGCCAGCAGCCTCCAGGGGGGTAGCTATGGCTACACCTTC	CASSLQGGSYGYTF